These 30 T cell receptor beta chains were sequenced from one sample in a study of early T cells in non-severe SARS-CoV-2 infection. Each CDR3 protein is one row after TCRdb ran MiXCR on the 5' RACE reads. Of about 58,000 distinct CDR3 sequences in the sample, roughly 12% are singletons; the top ten hold 3.5% to 4.5%. The sequenced sample was whole blood. These receptors were taken from an adult who was a healthcare worker with PCR-confirmed SARS-CoV-2 infection or an uninfected control (not recorded which).

Notes on this clonotype: A read error may be the cause here, since a much bigger clone is one base away. The rearrangement joins TRBV20-1 to TRBJ2-7; a weak D match, TRBD2 (5 bases). This CDR3 has 14 residues. V shed 5 bases and J shed 3 bases, with 17 bases lying between them. Germline assignment: CDR1 DFQATT and CDR2 SNEGSKA (reference sequence). The CDR3 DNA is TGCAGTGCTGCCCGACTAACGGGAAGCTACGAGCAGTACTTC. Translating gives CSAARLTGSYEQYF.

This clonotype has at least ten counts. This chain joins TRBV27 and TRBJ1-2, with D tentatively TRBD1 (6 bases). The CDR3 loop spans 13 amino acids. V lost 2 bases and J 6 bases, leaving 10 bases between the germline ends. CDR1 MNHEY and CDR2 SMNVEV come from the germline V gene (reference sequence). The CDR3 sequence: CASSLQGPNGYTF. CDR3 nucleotide sequence: TGTGCCAGCAGTTTACAGGGGCCAAATGGCTACACCTTC.

Many counts were recorded for this clonotype. The rearrangement uses TRBV4-2 and TRBJ2-1; possibly TRBD2 for D (6 bases). Trimming took off 5 bases at V and 8 bases at J, with 16 bases between the two ends. The length of the CDR3 is 14 residues. Germline V gene sequence: CDR1 LGHNA, CDR2 YNFKEQ. CDR3 protein: CASSMGGELYEQFF. In DNA, the CDR3 is TGTGCCAGCAGCATGGGGGGTGAGCTATATGAGCAGTTCTTC.

This chain connects TRBV29-1 to TRBJ1-4, with unresolved D. Trimming stripped 7 bases from V and 5 bases from J, with 8 bases between. Germline assignment: CDR1 SQVTM and CDR2 ANQGSEA. The CDR3 contains 11 residues. CDR3 sequence: CSARGNEKLFF. In DNA form, the CDR3 reads TGCAGCGCACGGGGAAATGAAAAACTGTTTTTT.

The sample holds many counts of this clonotype. The chain recombines TRBV18 with TRBJ2-7, with TRBD1 identical over 8 bases. Germline V gives CDR1 KGHSH, CDR2 LQKENI. The CDR3 spans 14 residues. Trimming removed 6 bases from V and 6 bases from J; junction bases left unmatched: 10. The CDR3 loop is CASSLDRAKGEQYF. In DNA, the CDR3 is TGTGCCAGCTCGCTGGACAGGGCAAAGGGCGAGCAGTACTTC.

This clonotype occurred many times. The V call is TRBV7-9, the J call TRBJ2-1, with 11 bases matching TRBD2. Germline V lookup: CDR1 SEHNR, CDR2 FQNEAQ (reference sequence). J gave up 8 bases and V 6 bases, and 12 bases lay outside the gene matches. CDR3 length: 16 residues. The CDR3 nucleotides are TGTGCCAGCAGGTCCGGGACTAGCGGAGTCGTAGATGAGCAGTTCTTC. Its protein product is CASRSGTSGVVDEQFF.

The chain employs TRBV11-2 and TRBJ2-3; TRBD1 matches at 7 bases. With V trimmed by 5 bases and J by 6 bases, 5 bases remained unmatched. The CDR3 consists of 13 residues. The germline CDR1 and CDR2 sequences are SGHAT and FQNNGV. The CDR3 loop is CASSPRTGDTQYF. DNA for the CDR3: TGTGCCAGCAGCCCCCGGACAGGCGATACGCAGTATTTT.

This clonotype was counted a few times. V and J are TRBV29-1 and TRBJ2-1; D is uncertain. This CDR3 comprises 12 residues. The V gene lost 6 bases and the J gene lost 13 bases, with 19 bases spanning the gap. Germline CDR1 SQVTM, CDR2 ANQGSEA. The CDR3 sequence: CSVDDRLGPQFF. The CDR3 DNA sequence: TGCAGCGTGGATGATCGACTGGGTCCTCAGTTCTTC.

Ten or more counts support this clonotype. The chain links TRBV21-1 to TRBJ2-2; TRBD1 was called by the table and not checked on the DNA. TRBV21-1 is an annotated pseudogene. The CDR3 is made up of 15 amino acids. CDR3: CASSKLTVYLGELFF. CDR3 nucleotides: TGTGCCAGCAGCAAACTGACAGTTTATCTCGGGGAGCTGTTTTTT.

This clonotype was recorded many times. The chain recombines TRBV14 with TRBJ2-7, with 13 nucleotides matching TRBD2. J was trimmed by 4 bases and V by 3 bases; bases with no gene match: 3. There are 15 residues in the CDR3. Germline V CDR1 and CDR2: SGHDN, FVKESK. CDR3 residues: CASSQGLAGFYEQYF. Here the CDR3 DNA reads TGTGCCAGCAGCCAGGGACTAGCGGGATTTTACGAGCAGTACTTC.

A word on this clonotype: A much more abundant neighbour one base away suggests this may be a read error. The V gene is TRBV21-1, the J gene TRBJ2-7. TRBV21-1 is given as a pseudogene. The CDR3 covers 18 residues. The CDR3 DNA reads TGTGCCAGCAGCTGTCAGACGGAATCCAATATCCCATCCTACGAGCAGTACTTC. Translated: CASSCQTESNIPSYEQYF.

The table lists this clonotype with a few counts. This chain uses TRBV20-1 with TRBJ2-3; 8 positions agree with TRBD2. Germline lookup yields CDR1 DFQATT and CDR2 SNEGSKA (reference sequence). After removal of 1 base from V and 2 bases from J, the junction contained 2 bases not matched to a gene. The CDR3 has 14 amino acids. Here the CDR3 reads CSARGSGNTDTQYF. The CDR3 region has the DNA TGCAGTGCTAGAGGTAGCGGGAACACAGATACGCAGTATTTT.

This clonotype was seen a few times. This chain joins TRBV7-9 and TRBJ2-5; either TRBD1 or TRBD2 may fit D (5 bases each). Between the trimmed V and J ends, which lost 5 bases and 3 bases, there was a span of 16 bases. The CDR3 loop spans 15 amino acids. Germline V gene sequence: CDR1 SEHNR, CDR2 FQNEAQ (reference sequence). The CDR3 sequence is CASSRDGAGKETQYF. CDR3 sequence (DNA): TGTGCCAGCAGCCGCGACGGGGCCGGGAAAGAGACCCAGTACTTC.

This clonotype was detected many times. The V and J genes are TRBV29-1 and TRBJ2-1; D not resolved. Looked up from germline, CDR1 is SQVTM and CDR2 is ANQGSEA. CDR3 size: 14 residues. V was cut by 2 bases and J by 2 bases, with 10 bases left in between. CDR3 nucleotide sequence: TGCAGCGTTGAAAGCCTGGGTACCTACAATGAGCAGTTCTTC. Translation: CSVESLGTYNEQFF.

This clonotype was picked up a small number of times. The rearrangement uses TRBV29-1 and TRBJ1-4; no firm D call. V dropped 7 bases and J dropped 3 bases, with 18 bases sitting between them. This CDR3 has 15 residues. Germline V gene data show CDR1 as SQVTM and CDR2 as ANQGSEA. CDR3 residues: CSARTHLGANEKLFF. CDR3 nucleotide sequence: TGCAGCGCCAGGACCCATCTTGGAGCTAATGAAAAACTGTTTTTT.

The rearrangement uses TRBV7-3 and TRBJ2-1; 12 bases match TRBD2. This CDR3 contains 18 residues. With 5 bases clipped from V and 6 bases from J, the junction kept 14 bases outside the gene matches. Germline V gene lookup returns CDR1 SGHTA and CDR2 FQGTGA. The CDR3 DNA sequence: TGTGCCAGCAGCCGCTTGGCTAGCGGGAGGGCCGGAAGCAATGAGCAGTTCTTC. Its protein is CASSRLASGRAGSNEQFF.

This clonotype was counted many times. This chain links TRBV11-2 with TRBJ2-2; D is uncertain. Trimming shortened V by 3 bases and J by 0 bases, and 14 bases separated the two germline ends. CDR1 is SGHAT, CDR2 FQNNGV, per germline. The CDR3 is 17 amino acids. In DNA form, the CDR3 reads TGTGCCAGCAGCTTCTTAATTCAGGCAGCGAACACCGGGGAGCTGTTTTTT. Amino acid sequence: CASSFLIQAANTGELFF.

There are a few counts of this clonotype. The chain carries TRBV7-6 and TRBJ2-5; 8 nucleotides align to TRBD2. The V segment lost 0 bases and the J segment 6 bases; nucleotides outside the gene matches: 15. Germline CDR1 SGHVS, CDR2 FNYEAQ. The CDR3 covers 18 residues. CDR3 loop: CASSLAPRTSHMTKTQYF. CDR3 in DNA: TGTGCCAGCAGCTTAGCTCCGCGGACTAGCCACATGACGAAGACCCAGTACTTC.

This clonotype has only a few counts. This chain joins TRBV29-1 and TRBJ1-1; maybe TRBD1 (5 bases). Trimming removed 7 bases at V and 10 bases at J, with 16 bases between. Germline V gene lookup returns CDR1 SQVTM and CDR2 ANQGSEA. The CDR3 covers 11 residues. CDR3 in DNA: TGCAGCGCCTCGTCAGGGCTGAGAGCTTTCTTT. Translated: CSASSGLRAFF.

This clonotype has ten or more counts. The chain recombines TRBV5-1 with TRBJ2-7; 8 positions match TRBD2. The CDR3 covers 13 residues. The V and J ends lost 1 base and 9 bases, in that order; junction bases with no gene match: 6. Germline CDR1 SGHRS, CDR2 YFSETQ. The CDR3 protein is CASSLSLAERQYF. CDR3 DNA sequence: TGCGCCAGCAGCTTGTCACTAGCGGAACGGCAGTACTTC.

This clonotype was found many times. The chain employs TRBV28 and TRBJ2-1; the D gene is possibly TRBD1 (6 bases). V dropped 4 bases and J dropped 5 bases, with 9 bases sitting between them. The CDR3 is 13 amino acids. Germline V gene sequence: CDR1 MDHEN, CDR2 SYDVKM. CDR3 in DNA: TGTGCCAGCAGTTCGAGGGGGAACAATGAGCAGTTCTTC. Translation: CASSSRGNNEQFF.

This clonotype was counted at least ten times. This chain uses TRBV6-5 with TRBJ2-4; 10 nucleotides match TRBD2. Trimming cost V 8 bases and J 0 bases; bases outside gene matches: 19. The CDR3 spans 20 residues. Germline values: CDR1 MNHEY, CDR2 SVGAGI. The CDR3, as DNA: TGTGCCAGCGAGGCTAGCGGGAGCTTCACTTCTCTTCTAGCCAAAAACATTCAGTACTTC. Amino acids: CASEASGSFTSLLAKNIQYF.

The J gene is TRBJ1-4, the V gene TRBV5-1; 7 positions match TRBD1. The CDR3 loop spans 14 amino acids. With 7 bases clipped from V and 5 bases from J, the junction kept 8 bases outside the gene matches. Germline lookup yields CDR1 SGHRS and CDR2 YFSETQ. This CDR3 is CASSFLTGNEKLFF. CDR3 sequence (DNA): TGCGCCAGCTCCTTTTTGACAGGGAATGAAAAACTGTTTTTT.

This clonotype was detected only a few times. This rearrangement joins TRBV28 to TRBJ2-6; D is unresolved. This CDR3 region has 14 residues. The V gene lost 8 bases and the J gene lost 1 base, with 9 bases spanning the gap. Germline V gene sequence: CDR1 MDHEN, CDR2 SYDVKM. The CDR3, as DNA: TGTGCCAGCCGCCGACTTTCTGGGGCCAACGTCCTGACTTTC. Its protein product is CASRRLSGANVLTF. Full variable domain (outside the CDR3, taken from reference TRBV28 and TRBJ2-6): DVKVTQSSRYLVKRTGEKVFLECVQDMDHENMFWYRQDPGLGLRLIYFSYDVKMKEKGDIPEGYSVSREKKERFSLILESASTNQTSMYLCASRRLSGANVLTFGAGSRLTVL.

The gene calls are TRBV7-2 and TRBJ1-6; unclear D gene. The germline CDR1 and CDR2 sequences are SGHTA and FQGNSA. Trimming pared 0 bases from V and 3 bases from J, leaving 18 bases between. The CDR3 contains 19 residues. The CDR3 loop reads CASSLALPSRRVYNSPLHF. The CDR3 DNA reads TGTGCCAGCAGCTTAGCGCTCCCATCCAGGCGCGTCTATAATTCACCCCTCCACTTT.

This clonotype was seen at least ten times. This chain connects TRBV28 to TRBJ1-5; TRBD1 might be the D (6 bases). Germline lookup yields CDR1 MDHEN and CDR2 SYDVKM. This CDR3 contains 15 residues. Between the trimmed V and J ends, which lost 3 bases and 7 bases, there was a span of 16 bases. The CDR3: CASSFPVGGGQPQHF. The CDR3 region has the DNA TGTGCCAGCAGTTTCCCGGTCGGGGGCGGGCAGCCCCAGCATTTT.

There are many counts of this clonotype. The gene calls are TRBV6-5 and TRBJ2-1, with D uncertain. V was trimmed by 5 bases and J by 8 bases, leaving 13 bases between them. Germline lookup yields CDR1 MNHEY and CDR2 SVGAGI. The CDR3 is 13 residues long. CDR3 amino acids: CASSGTVLDEQFF. The CDR3 coding sequence is TGTGCCAGCAGTGGCACAGTATTGGATGAGCAGTTCTTC.

This clonotype was seen more than once but under ten times. The rearrangement joins TRBV11-2 to TRBJ2-3; a weak D match, TRBD2 (5 bases). Germline V lookup: CDR1 SGHAT, CDR2 FQNNGV. V gave up 3 bases and J gave up 0 bases, with 7 bases separating them. This CDR3 spans 14 amino acids. The CDR3 DNA sequence: TGTGCCAGCAGCTTCGGCGGGAGCACAGATACGCAGTATTTT. It codes for CASSFGGSTDTQYF.

This clonotype was counted at least ten times. The chain joins TRBV10-1 to TRBJ2-3; D may be TRBD1 or TRBD2 (5 bases each). This CDR3 region has 13 residues. V lost 8 bases and J lost 2, with 11 bases in between. The germline gives CDR1 WNHNN, CDR2 SYGVQD (reference sequence). CDR3 DNA: TGCGCCAGCTCCGGGGCGAACACAGATACGCAGTATTTT. Its translation is CASSGANTDTQYF.

At least ten counts were recorded for this clonotype. V is TRBV28 and J is TRBJ2-1, with a weak D call TRBD2 (7 bases). From germline, CDR1 is MDHEN and CDR2 SYDVKM. CDR3 length equals 16 residues. V lost 3 bases to trimming and J lost 8 bases, with 20 bases between them. The CDR3 sequence is CASSFGGASRSDEQFF. The CDR3 coding sequence is TGTGCCAGCAGTTTTGGGGGGGCTAGCCGGTCCGATGAGCAGTTCTTC. Full variable domain (outside the CDR3, taken from reference TRBV28 and TRBJ2-1): DVKVTQSSRYLVKRTGEKVFLECVQDMDHENMFWYRQDPGLGLRLIYFSYDVKMKEKGDIPEGYSVSREKKERFSLILESASTNQTSMYLCASSFGGASRSDEQFFGPGTRLTVL.